One and the same sample provided the 16 T cell receptor beta chains below, sequenced in a study of T-cell memory formation after mild COVID-19. TCRdb ran MiXCR on the 5' RACE reads and lists one entry per CDR3 protein. The sample carries a few hundred thousand distinct CDR3 sequences, approximately 15% recorded once. The specimen was PBMCs or a T cell subset sorted from them (not recorded which). These receptors were taken from a man between 18 and 29 years old who had mild COVID-19 (a few samples of this study predate the infection). Cell type and time point are not known.

This clonotype was recorded a few times. The V gene is TRBV5-1, the J gene TRBJ2-7, with D perhaps matching TRBD1 (5 bases). V shed 8 bases and J shed 0 bases, with 18 bases lying between them. CDR1 SGHRS and CDR2 YFSETQ come from the germline V gene. CDR3 length: 15 amino acids. The CDR3 loop is CASTYDSSSSYEQYF. The DNA for the CDR3 is TGCGCCAGTACTTACGACAGTTCGAGCTCCTACGAGCAGTACTTC.

This clonotype was counted a few times. The rearrangement uses TRBV12-5 and TRBJ2-7; 10 bases align to TRBD1. There are 14 residues in the CDR3. V lost 5 bases to trimming and J lost 6 bases; unmatched junction nucleotides: 7. CDR1 is LGHNT and CDR2 is FRNRAP in the germline V gene. The CDR3 DNA reads TGTGCTAGTGGTCCCGGGACAGGGGTAGTCGAGCAGTACTTC. This encodes CASGPGTGVVEQYF.

This clonotype has more than one count but fewer than ten. V usage is TRBV6-5 and J usage is TRBJ2-1; tentative D call: TRBD2 (5 bases). This CDR3 region has 13 residues. The germline V gene encodes CDR1 MNHEY and CDR2 SVGAGI. Trimming cost V 6 bases and J 6 bases, with 12 bases left between them. For the CDR3, the DNA is TGTGCCAGCAGGTTTCAAGGGAGCAATGAGCAGTTCTTC. Amino acids: CASRFQGSNEQFF.

The V and J genes are TRBV7-2 and TRBJ1-6, with D perhaps matching TRBD1 (6 bases). This CDR3 comprises 15 residues. V lost 2 bases and J 9 bases, leaving 14 bases between the germline ends. The germline V gene has CDR1 SGHTA and CDR2 FQGNSA. The CDR3 nucleotides are TGTGCCAGCAGCTTATTTGGGGGCAACAGTTCACCCCTCCACTTT. This translates into CASSLFGGNSSPLHF.

The V and J genes are TRBV20-1 and TRBJ1-1; 7 bases line up with TRBD1. The V and J ends lost 5 bases and 5 bases, in that order; junction bases with no gene match: 17. Per the germline V gene, CDR1 is DFQATT and CDR2 is SNEGSKA (reference sequence). The CDR3 is made up of 16 amino acids. This chain's CDR3 is CSAPPQGQTARTEAFF. CDR3 coding DNA: TGCAGTGCTCCCCCCCAGGGACAGACGGCTAGGACTGAAGCTTTCTTT.

The V gene is TRBV6-6, the J gene TRBJ2-2, with 7 bases lining up with TRBD1. The V gene's germline CDR1 is MNHNY and CDR2 SVGAGI (reference sequence). V was clipped by 5 bases and J by 6 bases; unmatched bases: 9. The CDR3 contains 15 residues. In nucleotides, the CDR3 is TGTGCCAGCAGTAAGGTACAGGGGAGAGCCGGGGAGCTGTTTTTT. Residues: CASSKVQGRAGELFF.

This chain uses TRBV7-2 with TRBJ2-3; TRBD2 matches at 11 bases. This CDR3 spans 15 amino acids. CDR1 is SGHTA and CDR2 is FQGNSA in the germline V gene. V gave up 5 bases and J gave up 4 bases; unmatched junction bases: 5. As DNA, the CDR3 is TGTGCCAGCAGCCCTAGCGGGGGGTGGGCAGATACGCAGTATTTT. Amino acid sequence: CASSPSGGWADTQYF.

This chain uses TRBV5-1 with TRBJ2-5; 11 nucleotides align to TRBD1. V was pared by 9 bases and J by 4 bases, with 5 bases of the junction left unmatched. CDR3 size: 13 residues. Germline assignment: CDR1 SGHRS and CDR2 YFSETQ. The CDR3 DNA sequence: TGCGCCACCGGACAGGGGGCCGTAGAGACCCAGTACTTC. It specifies CATGQGAVETQYF.

This clonotype has at least ten counts. V and J are TRBV5-1 and TRBJ1-2, with D maybe TRBD1 (5 bases). Looked up from germline, CDR1 is SGHRS and CDR2 is YFSETQ. The CDR3 is 13 residues long. Trimming pared 4 bases from V and 4 bases from J, leaving 11 bases between. The CDR3 reads CASSRGTAYGYTF. The DNA of the CDR3 is TGCGCCAGCAGCCGCGGGACGGCCTATGGCTACACCTTC.

The sample holds a few counts of this clonotype. This CDR3 is CASSLAWDYKNIQYF. CDR3 in DNA: TGCGCCAGCAGCTTGGCCTGGGATTACAAAAACATTCAGTACTTC. The chain combines TRBV5-1 with TRBJ2-4; D uncertain. V was cut by 0 bases and J by 3 bases, with 10 bases left in between. Germline V gene data show CDR1 as SGHRS and CDR2 as YFSETQ. The CDR3 is 15 amino acids.

This clonotype came up a few times. This chain links TRBV7-2 with TRBJ1-2; no firm D call. The CDR3 has 14 amino acids. V lost 4 bases, J lost 2 bases, and 11 bases lay in between. Germline lookup yields CDR1 SGHTA and CDR2 FQGNSA. Here the CDR3 reads CASSSPGRNYGYTF. The CDR3 DNA sequence: TGTGCCAGCAGCTCCCCCGGACGGAACTATGGCTACACCTTC.

The chain employs TRBV10-3 and TRBJ1-2; possibly TRBD1 for D (6 bases). The CDR3 runs to 12 residues. CDR1 ENHRY and CDR2 SYGVKD come from the germline V gene. V was trimmed by 2 bases and J by 6 bases, leaving 7 bases between them. CDR3 bases: TGTGCCATCAGTGAGAGGGGGGATGGCTACACCTTC. Translated, it gives CAISERGDGYTF.

The chain has TRBV5-1 and TRBJ1-2, with 11 bases matching TRBD1. The CDR3 runs to 16 residues. Germline CDR1 is SGHRS and CDR2 is YFSETQ. V lost 1 base, J lost 4 bases, and 6 bases stayed unmatched. In nucleotides, the CDR3 is TGCGCCAGCAGCTTGACCGGGACAGGGGGGACCTATGGCTACACCTTC. This translates into CASSLTGTGGTYGYTF.

This clonotype was seen more than once but under ten times. The chain employs TRBV29-1 and TRBJ1-1; unclear D gene. Germline V gene data show CDR1 as SQVTM and CDR2 as ANQGSEA. The length of the CDR3 is 12 residues. V lost 3 bases to trimming and J lost 1 base, with 6 bases between them. The CDR3 sequence: CSVDRGNTEAFF. The DNA for the CDR3 is TGCAGCGTTGATCGGGGGAACACTGAAGCTTTCTTT.

Notes on this clonotype: At one end the junction does not follow the germline gene, possibly because of a read error. The V call is TRBV20-1, the J call TRBJ2-5, with D perhaps TRBD1 (6 bases). This CDR3 spans 12 amino acids. Germline V gives CDR1 DFQATT, CDR2 SNEGSKA (reference sequence). In DNA, the CDR3 is TGCAGTGCCGCCCCAGGGGTGGAGACCAAGTACTTC. Translating it yields CSAAPGVETKYF.

The count of this clonotype is one. The chain links TRBV4-1 to TRBJ2-6; D remains ambiguous. CDR1 is MGHRA and CDR2 is YSYEKL in the germline V gene. The CDR3 sequence is 16 residues long. Trimming pared 0 bases from V and 0 bases from J, leaving 6 bases between. The CDR3 spells CASSQDDFSGANVLTF. CDR3 in DNA: TGCGCCAGCAGCCAAGATGATTTCTCTGGGGCCAACGTCCTGACTTTC.